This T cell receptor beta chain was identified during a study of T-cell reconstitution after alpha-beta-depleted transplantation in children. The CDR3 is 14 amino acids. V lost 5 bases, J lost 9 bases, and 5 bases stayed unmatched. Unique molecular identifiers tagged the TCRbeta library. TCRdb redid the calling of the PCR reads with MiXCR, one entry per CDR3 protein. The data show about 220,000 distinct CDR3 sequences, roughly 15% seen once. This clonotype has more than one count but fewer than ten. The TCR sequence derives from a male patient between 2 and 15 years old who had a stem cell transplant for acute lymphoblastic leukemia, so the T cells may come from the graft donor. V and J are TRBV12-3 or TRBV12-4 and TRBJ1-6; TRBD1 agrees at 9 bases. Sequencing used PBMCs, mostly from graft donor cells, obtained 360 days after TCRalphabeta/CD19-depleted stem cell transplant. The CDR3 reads CASSPQTGGSPLHF. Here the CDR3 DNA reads TGTGCCAGCAGTCCCCAGACAGGGGGTTCACCCCTCCACTTT.